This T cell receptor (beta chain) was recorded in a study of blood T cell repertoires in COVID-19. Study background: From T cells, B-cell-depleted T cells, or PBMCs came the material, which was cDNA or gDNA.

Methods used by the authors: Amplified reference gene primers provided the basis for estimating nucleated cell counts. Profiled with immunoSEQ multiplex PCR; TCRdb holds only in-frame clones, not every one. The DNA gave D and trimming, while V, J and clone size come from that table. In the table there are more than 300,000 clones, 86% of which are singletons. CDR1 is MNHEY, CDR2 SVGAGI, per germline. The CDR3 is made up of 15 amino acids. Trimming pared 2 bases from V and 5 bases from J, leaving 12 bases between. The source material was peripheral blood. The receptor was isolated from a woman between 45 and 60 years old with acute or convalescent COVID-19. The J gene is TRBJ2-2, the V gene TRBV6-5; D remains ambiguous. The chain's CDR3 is CASSYGTSRTGELFF. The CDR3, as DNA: TGTGCCAGCAGTTACGGCACCTCGAGGACCGGGGAGCTGTTTTTT.